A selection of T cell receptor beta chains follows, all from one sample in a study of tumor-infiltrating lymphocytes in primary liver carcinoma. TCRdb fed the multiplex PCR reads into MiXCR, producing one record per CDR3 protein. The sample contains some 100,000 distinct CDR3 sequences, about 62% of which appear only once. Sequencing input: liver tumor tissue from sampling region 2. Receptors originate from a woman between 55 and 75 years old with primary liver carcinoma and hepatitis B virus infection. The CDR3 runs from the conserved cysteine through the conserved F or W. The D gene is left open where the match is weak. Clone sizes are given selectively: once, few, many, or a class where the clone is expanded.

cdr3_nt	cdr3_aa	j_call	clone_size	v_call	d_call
TGTGACAGCAGCCCCTGGCATCAGGGGGCGGACTACGAGCAGTACTTC	CDSSPWHQGADYEQYF	TRBJ2-7	NA	TRBV7-9	TRBD1
TGCAGCGTTGAAGGGAGGGTAGGGTATGAGCAGTTCTTC	CSVEGRVGYEQFF	TRBJ2-1	many	TRBV29-1	NA
TGTGCCATCAGTTACGGCAGGGTGAGGACTAATGAAGAACTGTTTTTT	CAISYGRVRTNEELFF	TRBJ1-4	NA	TRBV6-6	NA
TGCGCCAGCATCCCCTGGACTAGCGGATTAACATTCCAACGGGATACGCAGTATTTT	CASIPWTSGLTFQRDTQYF	TRBJ2-3	NA	TRBV11-3	TRBD2
TGTGCCAGCAGCTCCCGGTCTAGCGGATCAATCTACGAGCAGTACTTC	CASSSRSSGSIYEQYF	TRBJ2-7	once	TRBV4-2	TRBD2
TGTGCCAGCAGCTCCCCGGGGGGCCATAAGCATTTT	CASSSPGGHKHF	TRBJ2-3	NA	TRBV11-3	NA
TGTGCCAGCAGCTTGGAAGAGCGGAACACTGAAGCTTTCTTT	CASSLEERNTEAFF	TRBJ1-1	NA	TRBV5-1	NA
TGTTCCAGCAGCTTAGCGGGCCACCACGAGCAGTACTTC	CSSSLAGHHEQYF	TRBJ2-7	NA	TRBV7-9	TRBD2
TGTGTCAGCAGCTTGGGACCTACAGGCGGGGAGCTGTTTTTC	CVSSLGPTGGELFF	TRBJ2-2	NA	TRBV11-2	NA
TGTGCCAGCAGCTTAGATCCGATCAGGGCGCTGCGCTATGGCTACACCTTC	CASSLDPIRALRYGYTF	TRBJ1-2	large	TRBV11-2	NA
TGTACCAGCAGCCTCCGGCGGACACTGTACGTGAACACTGAAGCTTTCTTT	CTSSLRRTLYVNTEAFF	TRBJ1-1	once	TRBV6-5	NA
TGTGCCATCGCGTTGGATAGCTATGGCTACACCTTC	CAIALDSYGYTF	TRBJ1-2	NA	TRBV10-3	NA
TGTGCCAGCAGCTTAATCGCGGGTCAAAAAAACATTCAGTACTTT	CASSLIAGQKNIQYF	TRBJ2-4	NA	TRBV11-1	NA
TGTGCCATCAGTGAGTTGACAGGTTTCAAGGTTGAAGCTTTCTTT	CAISELTGFKVEAFF	TRBJ1-1	few	TRBV10-3	NA
TGTGCCAACAGCAGCCCTCCGCAAGGACCGGCCGGGGAGCTGTTTTTT	CANSSPPQGPAGELFF	TRBJ2-2	NA	TRBV11-3	NA
TGTGCCAGCACTCCCGGGGTGGTCCTTCTCTACGAGCAGTACTTC	CASTPGVVLLYEQYF	TRBJ2-7	NA	TRBV28	NA
TGTAACACCAGTGAGGGAAATAGCGGTTCTGGACAGTTCTTC	CNTSEGNSGSGQFF	TRBJ2-1	NA	TRBV10-3	NA
TGTGCCAGCAGTGTGACAGGGGCCTCCTACAATGAGCAGTTCTTC	CASSVTGASYNEQFF	TRBJ2-1	many	TRBV6-5	TRBD1
TGCGCCAGCAGCTTGGTTGGGGACCGTAACTACAATGAGCAGTTCTTC	CASSLVGDRNYNEQFF	TRBJ2-1	NA	TRBV5-1	NA
TGTGCCAGCAGCTCCCCGGGTGGAGGGTCACCCCGCTACTACAATGTGCAGTTCTTC	CASSSPGGGSPRYYNVQFF	TRBJ2-1	NA	TRBV11-1	NA
TGTGCCAGCAGTTTAAGAGGGGCCGGGGCCAACGTCCTGACTTTC	CASSLRGAGANVLTF	TRBJ2-6	few	TRBV28	NA
TGCAGCTCTCGGACAGGGGAGACCAGGGAGCTATTTTTT	CSSRTGETRELFF	TRBJ2-2	NA	TRBV29-1	TRBD1